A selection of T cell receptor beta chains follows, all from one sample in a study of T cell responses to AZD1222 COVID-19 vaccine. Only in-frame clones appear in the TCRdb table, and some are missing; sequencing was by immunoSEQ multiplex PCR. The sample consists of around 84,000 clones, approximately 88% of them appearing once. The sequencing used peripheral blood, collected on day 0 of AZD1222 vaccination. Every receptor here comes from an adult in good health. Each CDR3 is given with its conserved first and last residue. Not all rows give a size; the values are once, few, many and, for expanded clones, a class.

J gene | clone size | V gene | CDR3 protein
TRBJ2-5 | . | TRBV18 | CASSPSKAWETQYF
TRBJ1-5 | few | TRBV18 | CASSTSGGQGNQPQHF
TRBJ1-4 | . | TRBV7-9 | CASTPNGNEKLFF
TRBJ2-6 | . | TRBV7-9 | CASSTFAGSGANVLTF
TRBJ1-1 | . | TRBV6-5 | CASMGGTEAFF
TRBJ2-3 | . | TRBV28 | CASSSLAGGTDTQYF
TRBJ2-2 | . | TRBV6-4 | CASSEGGVDTGELFF
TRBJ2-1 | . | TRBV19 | CASSMMGQRTSVTFNEQFF
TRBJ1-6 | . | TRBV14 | CASSQPHSPLHF
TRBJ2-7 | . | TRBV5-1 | CASSLIQGDREQYF
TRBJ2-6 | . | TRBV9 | CASSAGTGGPGGANVLTF
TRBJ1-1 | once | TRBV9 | CASSPTTGGLNTEAFF
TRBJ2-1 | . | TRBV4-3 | CASSQDASSGFYEQFF
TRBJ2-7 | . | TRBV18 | CASSPWPGEQYF
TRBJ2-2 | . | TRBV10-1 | CASGTANTGELFF
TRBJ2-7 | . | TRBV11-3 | CASSCRGGESYEQYF
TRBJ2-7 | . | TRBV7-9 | CASSPRGGGHPFYEQYF
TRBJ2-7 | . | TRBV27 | CASSFGQGASSYEQYF
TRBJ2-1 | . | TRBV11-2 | CASSYRVPTGTSGTGQFF
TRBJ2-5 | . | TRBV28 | CASSLNGQETQYF
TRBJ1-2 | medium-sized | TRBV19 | CASSGGQAANYGYTF
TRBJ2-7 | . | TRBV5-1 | CASSLDGASGTSYEQYF
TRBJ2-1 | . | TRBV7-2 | CASSLMTYEQFF
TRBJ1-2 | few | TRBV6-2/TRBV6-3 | CASSYNYRANYGYTF
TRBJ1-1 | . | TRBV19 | CASSTLRDRSRNTEAFF
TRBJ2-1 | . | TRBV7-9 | CASSSPSGRGNEQFF
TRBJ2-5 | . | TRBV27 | CASSLVGVTGRETQYF
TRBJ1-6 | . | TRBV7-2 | CASSPFRGGNNSPLHF
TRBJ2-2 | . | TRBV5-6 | CASSLGRRGHTGELFF
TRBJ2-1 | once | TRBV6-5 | CASSGTGGANEQFF
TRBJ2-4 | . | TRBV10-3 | CATTQGGGNIQYF
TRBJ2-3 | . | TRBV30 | CAWSVRASGGTDTQYF
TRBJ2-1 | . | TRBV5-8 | CASSYRGPNEQFF
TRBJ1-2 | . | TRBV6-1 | CASSETGTYGYTF
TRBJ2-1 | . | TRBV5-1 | CATQEDNEQFF
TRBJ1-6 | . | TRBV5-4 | CASSLPRGGPGNSPLHF
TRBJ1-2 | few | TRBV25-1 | CASSASTGYNYGYTF
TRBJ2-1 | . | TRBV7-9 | CASSPDTYNEQFF
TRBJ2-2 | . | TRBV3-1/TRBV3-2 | CASSQGTGELFF
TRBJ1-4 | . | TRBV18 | CASSPGTNEKLFF